This T cell receptor (beta chain) came from a study of cytomegalovirus exposure and HLA in healthy donors (dated by TCRdb to the late 2010s). Context from the whole study: In an earlier analysis of fewer than 750 of the donors, approximately 260 Gb of sequence data and approximately 100 million unique TCR beta sequences from 150 million to 200 million T cells were reported. An early release that covered several hundred HLA-typed donors contained around 300 gigabases of sequencing data and roughly 84 million unique TCR sequences. Among the roughly 380 genotyped donors, about 83% belonged to the genetic ancestry cluster associated with self-reported Caucasian donors. The study aimed to test whether cataloging public T cell receptors could reveal signatures of past pathogen exposure. The T cell repertoires of 666 subjects were profiled by immunosequencing and related to cytomegalovirus serostatus. In addition to the first cohort of 666 subjects, a separate validation cohort of 130 or so different subjects was used. The study combined high-throughput TCR immunosequencing, statistical association of individual TCRs with disease status, and machine learning to predict cytomegalovirus infection status. To study patterns of TCR occurrence, a later analysis re-analyzed previously published TCR beta repertoires from 666 donors and added high-resolution HLA genotyping. Rather than drawing on any new phenotypic data, the later analysis identified candidate immune exposures from TCR beta sequences and the way those sequences occurred across donors. An earlier analysis of around 540 of the donors applied high-throughput TCR beta sequencing to assess whether each TCR beta V gene segment acted as functional or pseudogenic. Donor age, sex, ethnicity and CMV serostatus were compiled together with the repertoire data. In a later genetic analysis, genome-wide SNP genotypes for about 65% of the roughly 670 donors were used, and that subset was treated as a discovery cohort. All discovery cohort repertoires had been generated on a single sequencing platform. HLA typing covered class I and class II loci at four-digit resolution. The number of typed donors differed by locus: about 620-640 for A, B, C, DRB1 and DQB1; some 500 for DQA1; 606 for DPA1; and 400 to 480 for DPB1. Four or five DR-DQ haplotypes were handled as single units for association and clustering, since linkage in the cohort was strong. Among about 370 genotyped donors of the cohort, an average of approximately 240,000 unique TCR beta nucleotide sequences was sequenced per donor, of which roughly 18% were non-productive.

The library was prepared using the immunoSEQ multiplex PCR assay. For the multiplex PCR, a mixture combining 60 forward primers for TCR Vbeta segments and 13 reverse primers for TCR Jbeta segments was used. The CDR3 region of rearranged TCR beta genes was amplified from genomic DNA by a multiplex PCR assay. On the Illumina HiSeq System, the amplified TCR beta libraries were sequenced as 87-base-pair reads. In the paper's pipeline: A later analysis counted about 80 million unique TCR beta chains across the 650 to 700 repertoires, and some 12 million of these chains were shared by at least two donors. To remove PCR and sequencing errors, raw reads were error-corrected and collapsed into unique sequences using a nearest-neighbor algorithm that merged closely related sequences. V, D and J gene segments were assigned by aligning CDR3 sequences to IMGT reference sequences. Each retained sequence needed at least a six-nucleotide match to both a V gene segment and a J gene segment. A rearrangement counted as productive if the CDR3 had no stop codons and remained in frame with V and J, and every other rearrangement counted as non-productive. Following IMGT convention, CDR3 was defined as the stretch from the second conserved V-encoded cysteine to the conserved J-encoded phenylalanine. In an earlier analysis of more than 550 of the donors, sequences lacking an unambiguous match to a single V gene segment were excluded. In an earlier analysis of a few hundred of the donors, a V segment was called functional when productive rearrangements were above 56.7%, and segregating when the standard deviation between donors exceeded 5%. A statistical classification framework was built to diagnose cytomegalovirus status from the catalog of TCR beta chain sequences. A later analysis assigned V and J genes by comparing TCR nucleotide sequences with IMGT/GENE-DB human TR gene sequences. In a later analysis, CDR3 sequences and most-parsimonious VDJ recombination scenarios were assigned using the TCRdist pipeline. In a later analysis, every TCR beta chain was defined by the combination of its CDR3 amino acid sequence and its V-gene family, and reads without a unique V-gene family were dropped. As a way to deal with suspected cross-contamination and a sequencing artifact, a later analysis dropped hundreds of nucleotide sequences that were highly shared and had low generation probability. In a later analysis, a clonal expansion index was calculated for each public chain from normalized within-repertoire ranks of inferred template counts. Generation probabilities in a later analysis came from a VDJ recombination model fitted to out-of-frame rearrangements, and those results were checked against IGoR. A later analysis scored TCR-TCR, TCR-HLA and TCR-CMV co-occurrence with hypergeometric tests, applying a repertoire-size bias correction to TCR pairs. A later analysis estimated false discovery rates by permuting HLA or CMV assignments 20 times. A later analysis grouped co-occurring TCRs with DBSCAN, adding TCRdist sequence similarity when clustering within HLA-allele-positive subsets. Repertoires with fewer than 30,000 or more than 120,000 public chains were left out of co-occurrence clustering, as were several repertoires with anomalous nucleotide sharing. TCRdb carries this immuneACCESS record with in-frame sequences only. Its versions omit some clonotypes, under half of them owing to an unresolved V gene in the studies checked, with the rest unexplained. V and J calls and clone size are those listed in that table; D and trimming were worked out from the DNA. Across this sample there are roughly 93,000 clones, with 80% seen only once. In total, the top ten clones hold under 8.5% of the sample.

In total, approximately 690 healthy bone marrow donors made up the cohort. At the time of sampling, every cohort member was nominally healthy, though immune exposures that went unrecorded were likely present. The donor was CMV seronegative and was included in the group of over 300 seronegative cohort members. Each donor provided a peripheral blood sample, and peripheral blood mononuclear cells were used for TCR beta sequencing. Genomic DNA was extracted from the blood cell samples with the Qiagen DNeasy Blood Extraction Kit. About this clone: Its target antigen remains unknown. The record has no base qualities; no much larger clone is one base away.

General conclusions and limits of the study: Most CMV-associated TCR beta chains appeared to be HLA-restricted in a later analysis, and the HLA associations seemed to be driven largely by CMV exposure. The authors suggested that the approach could potentially be extended to other disease states and immunological phenotypes. Because some donors lacked HLA typing at each locus, the association tests relied only on the typed subset. Broadly in line with IMGT annotations, most TCR beta V segments showed up in productive rearrangements about 87% or about 30% of the time in an earlier analysis of a few hundred of the donors. A further reported finding was that TCR beta sequences accurately predicted the HLA-A and HLA-B alleles for most subjects in the first cohort. A cluster of highly shared sequence variants was judged likely to be a technical artifact of the sequencing pipeline. Several of the top co-occurrence clusters appeared to be linked to parvovirus B19, influenza, CMV and Epstein-Barr virus, according to a later analysis. Cytomegalovirus status was reported to be diagnosed by the classifier with high specificity and sensitivity in both the original and validation cohorts. Most TCR sequences were seen in very few donors, while some public TCRs were found in many individuals. In a later analysis, HLA-associated TCR beta chains showed more clonal expansion and lower generation probabilities than non-associated chains that were equally common. Compared with the roughly 720-donor mean, donors in an Asian-associated ancestry cluster had fewer N-insertions in productive TCRs, according to a later genetic analysis. In a later analysis, around 17,000 TCR beta sequences were associated with specific HLA alleles at a false discovery rate of 0.05. In a later genetic analysis, a missense DCLRE1C variant was associated with V-gene and J-gene trimming of TCR beta chains, and the association was replicated in an independent cohort. Linkage disequilibrium might explain the correlated functional status among segregating V segments, but an unknown experimental factor could not be excluded. A few of the identified cytomegalovirus-associated TCR beta chains were confirmed in vitro to be specific for cytomegalovirus antigens. Presence/absence analyses assumed roughly uniform sequencing depth across donors, an assumption that may not hold. Some IMGT-functional V segments, including TRBV6-2 and TRBV6-3, could not be distinguished by the 87-base-pair reads and were therefore excluded. According to a later analysis, TCR association rates differed among HLA loci, with DRB1 alleles showing the most associated TCRs and HLA-C alleles showing the fewest. The study gave a list of 150 to 200 TCR beta chains associated with cytomegalovirus. When HLA alleles, especially DR and DQ, strongly co-occurred, TCR associations were difficult to assign to individual alleles. The cohort was sequenced for TCR beta chains only, and without alpha or paired-chain data the features that could be detected were limited. CMV serostatus was the only immune exposure information available for the cohort. Because counts were too low, more than 15 rarely observed V segments, including chromosome 9 orphons, were left out of the earlier analysis of about 620 of the donors.

Based on the germline V gene, the CDR1 and CDR2 sequences are SGHDT and YYEEEE. CDR3 length: 15 amino acids, cysteine to phenylalanine. The only DNA kept is the CDR3, 45 bases in frame from the first base. Between the V and J ends, shortened by 4 bases and 4 bases respectively, the junction contains 18 bases. The chain uses TRBV5-6 and TRBJ2-7; 6 matching bases give a weak D call of TRBD2. The source material was PBMCs. The receptor was isolated from a man younger than 45 in good health and CMV-seronegative. At the DNA level, the sequence is TGTGCCAGCAGCCACCGGGACTCCTTAATGTACGAGCAGTACTTC. Translated, it gives CASSHRDSLMYEQYF.